The 32 T cell receptor beta chains below all came from one sample that was sequenced in a study of OX40 agonist ivuxolimab in advanced cancers. Libraries were prepared by immunoSEQ multiplex PCR; TCRdb keeps only in-frame clonotypes and omits some of them. The data contain about 41,000 clones, about 79% of them seen just once; the ten biggest clones take up 2% to 3%. The sequencing here drew on CD4+ or CD8+ T cells sorted from blood, taken in a trial of the OX40 agonist ivuxolimab. These TCRs come from an adult with an advanced solid tumor such as melanoma, head and neck, liver or kidney cancer.

The V gene is TRBV6-5, the J gene TRBJ2-1; 11 nucleotides line up with TRBD2. The CDR3 covers 14 residues. In germline, CDR1 is MNHEY, CDR2 SVGAGI. V shed 5 bases and J 5 bases; nucleotides not matched to a gene: 2. The CDR3 DNA is TGTGCCAGCAGTAGACTAGCGGGGAACAATGAGCAGTTCTTC. Its translation is CASSRLAGNNEQFF.

This clone was counted once. The rearrangement links TRBV10-3 to TRBJ2-7; a weak D match, TRBD2 (5 bases). Trimming took off 5 bases at V and 7 bases at J, with 18 bases between the two ends. Germline CDR1 is ENHRY and CDR2 is SYGVKD. The length of the CDR3 is 14 residues. The DNA for the CDR3 is TGTGCCATCAGTAACCGTGGTCCTAGAGGGGAGCAGTACTTC. It codes for CAISNRGPRGEQYF.

The chain couples TRBV5-1 to TRBJ1-3; D remains unclear. Trimming shortened V by 1 base and J by 2 bases, and 4 bases separated the two germline ends. CDR3 length: 13 amino acids. CDR1 is SGHRS, CDR2 YFSETQ, per germline. The DNA for the CDR3 is TGCGCCAGCAGCTTGTACGCTGGAAACACCATATATTTT. It translates to CASSLYAGNTIYF.

The V gene is TRBV7-9, the J gene TRBJ2-1, with 16 bases matching TRBD2. V dropped 5 bases and J dropped 0; count of bases not matched to a gene: 7. The CDR3 covers 19 residues. Germline-derived CDR1 and CDR2 are SEHNR and FQNEAQ (reference sequence). The CDR3 sequence: CASSRRGLAGGSSYNEQFF. In nucleotides, the CDR3 is TGTGCCAGCAGCCGTAGGGGACTAGCGGGAGGGAGCTCCTACAATGAGCAGTTCTTC.

V usage is TRBV5-1 and J usage is TRBJ1-1; D is undetermined. CDR1 SGHRS and CDR2 YFSETQ come from the germline V gene. The CDR3 loop spans 14 amino acids. V was cut by 5 bases and J by 1 base, with 12 bases left in between. CDR3 coding DNA: TGCGCCAGCAGTGTGGGGTCGGCGAACACTGAAGCTTTCTTT. This sequence encodes CASSVGSANTEAFF.

The chain combines TRBV23-1 with TRBJ2-7; 7 nucleotides match TRBD2. TRBV23-1 qualifies as an ORF whose function is uncertain. The CDR3 runs to 14 residues. V shed 7 bases, J shed 2 bases, and the junction held 8 bases outside the gene matches. CDR3 in DNA: TGCGCCAGCATCGGGTCGGGAGGAACCTACGAGCAGTACTTC. Protein sequence: CASIGSGGTYEQYF.

The chain links TRBV10-2 to TRBJ2-3, with a possible D match to TRBD2 (6 bases). Germline V gene lookup returns CDR1 WSHSY and CDR2 SAAADI. The CDR3 contains 15 residues. Between the trimmed V and J ends, which lost 6 bases and 5 bases, there was a span of 18 bases. The CDR3 nucleotides read TGCGCCAGCAGCTCGTGGGGGGTAGCCAGAGATACGCAGTATTTT. It is translated as CASSSWGVARDTQYF.

The chain is built from TRBV5-1 and TRBJ2-1; D ambiguous. The CDR3 length is 11 residues. Trimming left V 4 bases short and J 8 bases short, with 7 bases between. Germline lookup yields CDR1 SGHRS and CDR2 YFSETQ. CDR3 amino acids: CASSPSDEQFF. The CDR3 region has the DNA TGCGCCAGCAGCCCCAGCGATGAGCAGTTCTTC. Supplemented by reference TRBV5-1 and TRBJ2-1, the full variable domain reads KAGVTQTPRYLIKTRGQQVTLSCSPISGHRSVSWYQQTPGQGLQFLFEYFSETQRNKGNFPGRFSGRQFSNSRSEMNVSTLELGDSALYLCASSPSDEQFFGPGTRLTVL.

With regard to this clone: Different DNA sequences within this sample yield the same CDR3. The chain employs TRBV18 and TRBJ1-2; the D gene is possibly TRBD1 (5 bases). Per the germline V gene, CDR1 is KGHSH and CDR2 is LQKENI. The CDR3 consists of 13 residues. With 2 bases removed from V and 3 bases from J, the gap between germline ends came to 7 bases. CDR3 sequence reads: CASSPSRDYGYTF. CDR3 bases: TGTGCCAGCTCACCATCCAGGGACTATGGCTACACCTTC.

The chain is built from TRBV5-4 and TRBJ1-1; D unresolved. Trimming removed 0 bases at V and 4 bases at J, with 10 bases between. Germline-derived CDR1 and CDR2 are SGHNT and YYREEE (reference sequence). This CDR3 spans 14 amino acids. CDR3 residues: CASSLGAGGTEAFF. CDR3 DNA sequence: TGTGCCAGCAGCTTGGGTGCCGGAGGCACTGAAGCTTTCTTT. The full variable domain, in which reference TRBV5-4 and TRBJ1-1 provide the parts outside the CDR3, is ETGVTQSPTHLIKTRGQQVTLRCSSQSGHNTVSWYQQALGQGPQFIFQYYREEENGRGNFPPRFSGLQFPNYSSELNVNALELDDSALYLCASSLGAGGTEAFFGQGTRLTVV.

The genes are TRBV7-9 and TRBJ2-3; 7 positions agree with TRBD2. Per the germline V gene, CDR1 is SEHNR and CDR2 is FQNEAQ (reference sequence). This CDR3 region has 15 residues. The V gene end was trimmed by 8 bases and the J gene end by 0 bases; junction bases not matched to a gene: 8. The CDR3 reads CASRSSGTSTDTQYF. CDR3 DNA: TGTGCCAGCCGGTCTAGCGGTACTAGCACAGATACGCAGTATTTT.

The rearrangement joins TRBV5-8 to TRBJ2-1, with D hard to call. The CDR3 is 13 amino acids. V was trimmed by 0 bases and J by 6 bases, leaving 7 bases between them. CDR1 is SGHTS, CDR2 YDEGEE, per germline. CDR3 sequence: CASSLVSSNEQFF. CDR3 DNA: TGTGCCAGCAGCTTGGTGTCTTCCAATGAGCAGTTCTTC. Full variable domain (remainder filled in from reference TRBV5-8 and TRBJ2-1): EAGVTQSPTHLIKTRGQQATLRCSPISGHTSVYWYQQALGLGLQFLLWYDEGEERNRGNFPPRFSGRQFPNYSSELNVNALELEDSALYLCASSLVSSNEQFFGPGTRLTVL.

The chain employs TRBV16 and TRBJ2-2; TRBD2 might be the D (6 bases). In germline, CDR1 is KGHSY, CDR2 FQNENV. Trimming removed 3 bases from V and 4 bases from J, with 12 bases in between. The CDR3 has 15 residues. CDR3 sequence: CASSQLAESTGELFF. CDR3 DNA sequence: TGTGCCAGCAGCCAGTTAGCGGAATCCACCGGGGAGCTGTTTTTT. The full variable domain, with the rest looked up from reference TRBV16 and TRBJ2-2, is GEEVAQTPKHLVRGEGQKAKLYCAPIKGHSYVFWYQQVLKNEFKFLISFQNENVFDETGMPKERFSAKCLPNSPCSLEIQATKLEDSAVYFCASSQLAESTGELFFGEGSRLTVL.

The table lists this clone with a count of one. The chain uses TRBV5-1 and TRBJ2-6; D remains ambiguous. CDR3 length equals 14 residues. Trimming removed 5 bases at V and 0 bases at J, with 6 bases between. Per germline, CDR1 SGHRS and CDR2 YFSETQ. Written as DNA, the CDR3 is TGCGCCAGCAGATCCTCCTCTGGGGCCAACGTCCTGACTTTC. It yields the protein CASRSSSGANVLTF.

The chain links TRBV5-6 to TRBJ2-3, with a tentative D call TRBD2 (5 bases). The CDR3 runs 13 residues. V was clipped by 4 bases and J by 15 bases, with 21 bases between them. CDR1 and CDR2 from the germline V gene are SGHDT and YYEEEE. CDR3 amino acids: CASSVGGRELVYF. CDR3 in DNA: TGTGCCAGCAGCGTGGGCGGAAGGGAGTTGGTATATTTT. The whole variable domain, filled in from reference TRBV5-6 and TRBJ2-3, reads DAGVTQSPTHLIKTRGQQVTLRCSPKSGHDTVSWYQQALGQGPQFIFQYYEEEERQRGNFPDRFSGHQFPNYSSELNVNALLLGDSALYLCASSVGGRELVYFGPGTRLTVL.

This chain links TRBV5-1 with TRBJ1-2; no clear D. V lost 0 bases to trimming and J lost 3 bases, with 12 bases between them. The length of the CDR3 is 15 residues. Germline values: CDR1 SGHRS, CDR2 YFSETQ. The CDR3 DNA follows: TGCGCCAGCAGCTTGGCCCCGGGAAGCGACTATGGCTACACCTTC. Translation: CASSLAPGSDYGYTF.

CDR3 loop: CASRDRDRGAYGYTF. The CDR3 bases are TGTGCCAGCAGGGATCGGGACAGGGGAGCCTATGGCTACACCTTC. The chain recombines TRBV6-1 with TRBJ1-2; TRBD1 matches 10 bases. V trimming: 6 bases; J trimming: 4 bases; junction bases outside the gene matches: 8. Germline V gene lookup returns CDR1 MNHNS and CDR2 SASEGT. There are 15 residues in the CDR3.

This clone was observed a handful of times. V usage is TRBV7-9 and J usage is TRBJ2-3; D unclear. Germline assignment: CDR1 SEHNR and CDR2 FQNEAQ (reference sequence). The CDR3 is 15 amino acids. With 6 bases removed from V and 3 bases from J, the gap between germline ends came to 16 bases. Here the CDR3 reads CASSSLKSSTDTQYF. The DNA of the CDR3 is TGTGCCAGCAGTTCCTTAAAAAGTTCAACAGATACGCAGTATTTT.

The V and J genes are TRBV5-4 and TRBJ2-7, with D tentatively TRBD2 (5 bases). The germline CDR1 and CDR2 sequences are SGHNT and YYREEE (reference sequence). The CDR3 spans 14 residues. V was trimmed by 4 bases and J by 0 bases, leaving 11 bases between them. The CDR3 region has the DNA TGTGCCAGCAGCCAAGGCGGGCTCTCCTACGAGCAGTACTTC. Translated, it gives CASSQGGLSYEQYF.

This clone was found once. CDR3 nucleotides: TGTGCCAGCAGTAACAGACAGGGGAGGAACACTGAAGCTTTCTTT. Residues: CASSNRQGRNTEAFF. The chain joins TRBV6-5 to TRBJ1-1; TRBD1 aligns across 8 bases. This CDR3 region has 15 residues. The germline V gene has CDR1 MNHEY and CDR2 SVGAGI. The V segment lost 5 bases and the J segment 1 base; nucleotides outside the gene matches: 6.

The V and J genes are TRBV5-1 and TRBJ2-7; possible D gene TRBD1, 5 bases. The V end was cut by 2 bases, the J end by 5 bases, with 8 bases between. This CDR3 is built from 12 residues. Germline V CDR1 and CDR2: SGHRS, YFSETQ. CDR3 sequence: CASSFPGNEQYF. DNA of the CDR3: TGCGCCAGCAGCTTCCCAGGGAACGAGCAGTACTTC.

A few counts support this clone. The J gene is TRBJ1-2, the V gene TRBV18, with D hard to call. The ends were cut back, 0 bases at V and 4 bases at J, with 15 bases in the middle. There are 16 residues in the CDR3. Germline CDR1 is KGHSH and CDR2 is LQKENI. The CDR3 spells CASSPPKGEGPYGYTF. In DNA form, the CDR3 reads TGTGCCAGCTCACCACCGAAAGGAGAGGGCCCCTATGGCTACACCTTC.

The genes are TRBV2 and TRBJ2-3; 7 bases are shared with TRBD1. CDR3 length equals 15 residues. Per germline, CDR1 SNHLY and CDR2 FYNNEI. With V trimmed by 2 bases and J by 4 bases, 6 bases remained unmatched. CDR3 sequence: CASSEYRGGSDTQYF. CDR3 coding DNA: TGTGCCAGCAGTGAATACAGGGGCGGGTCAGATACGCAGTATTTT.

The V and J genes are TRBV27 and TRBJ1-2, with a weak D call TRBD1 (5 bases). The V and J ends lost 3 bases and 4 bases respectively, with 15 bases between them. The germline V gene encodes CDR1 MNHEY and CDR2 SMNVEV (reference sequence). CDR3 length: 15 amino acids. The CDR3 DNA reads TGTGCCAGCAGTTTTAACGGGGACTTAGGCTATGGCTACACCTTC. Translated: CASSFNGDLGYGYTF.

The V and J genes are TRBV4-2 and TRBJ1-3; D gene ambiguous. The CDR3 has 17 amino acids. The germline CDR1 and CDR2 sequences are LGHNA and YNFKEQ. Trimming left V 0 bases short and J 1 base short, with 13 bases between. CDR3: CASSQDGLGWSGNTIYF. In DNA form, the CDR3 reads TGTGCCAGCAGCCAAGATGGGCTCGGTTGGTCTGGAAACACCATATATTTT.

The chain uses TRBV30 and TRBJ1-1; 10 bases match TRBD1. Germline CDR1 GTSNPN, CDR2 SVGIG (reference sequence). The CDR3 loop spans 13 amino acids. V lost 5 bases and J lost 4; bases outside the gene matches: 4. The CDR3 DNA reads as TGTGCCTGGGAGCGGGACAGGGGCACTGAAGCTTTCTTT. Translation gives CAWERDRGTEAFF.

This chain uses TRBV7-9 with TRBJ1-2; D uncertain. Trimming cost V 2 bases and J 1 base, with 5 bases left between them. CDR1 is SEHNR and CDR2 is FQNEAQ in the germline V gene (reference sequence). CDR3 length equals 13 residues. The CDR3 loop is CASSLQSNYGYTF. CDR3 coding DNA: TGTGCCAGCAGCTTACAGAGTAACTATGGCTACACCTTC.

The genes are TRBV5-1 and TRBJ2-1; D uncertain. V was cut by 1 base and J by 7 bases, with 9 bases left in between. Germline V lookup: CDR1 SGHRS, CDR2 YFSETQ. This CDR3 contains 13 residues. The CDR3 spells CASSLIRSNEQFF. The CDR3 DNA reads as TGCGCCAGCAGCTTGATCAGGTCAAATGAGCAGTTCTTC. Based on the CDR3 plus reference TRBV5-1 and TRBJ2-1, the full variable domain is KAGVTQTPRYLIKTRGQQVTLSCSPISGHRSVSWYQQTPGQGLQFLFEYFSETQRNKGNFPGRFSGRQFSNSRSEMNVSTLELGDSALYLCASSLIRSNEQFFGPGTRLTVL.

The genes are TRBV6-6 and TRBJ2-7, with TRBD2 matching 8 bases. The CDR3 covers 15 residues. Looked up from germline, CDR1 is MNHNY and CDR2 is SVGAGI (reference sequence). Trimming at V came to 4 bases and at J to 4 bases, leaving 9 bases not matched to a gene. CDR3 DNA sequence: TGTGCCAGCAGTTCCCCGGGACTAGGCCTTTACGAGCAGTACTTC. This encodes CASSSPGLGLYEQYF.

The V call is TRBV5-1, the J call TRBJ2-2; 8 bases are shared with TRBD1. With 0 bases clipped from V and 5 bases from J, the junction kept 6 bases outside the gene matches. The CDR3 contains 16 residues. Germline V gene data show CDR1 as SGHRS and CDR2 as YFSETQ. The CDR3 nucleotides read TGCGCCAGCAGCTTGGCCGGACAGGGTGGAACCGGGGAGCTGTTTTTT. It specifies CASSLAGQGGTGELFF.

This clone has just a few counts. V and J are TRBV7-6 and TRBJ1-3; a possible D gene is TRBD1 (5 bases). The germline gives CDR1 SGHVS, CDR2 FNYEAQ. Trimming left V 1 base short and J 0 bases short, with 16 bases between. The CDR3 totals 18 residues. CDR3 in DNA: TGTGCCAGCAGCTTAGGAGTTGTGTTGACAGCCTCTGGAAACACCATATATTTT. Its protein is CASSLGVVLTASGNTIYF.

This chain uses TRBV6-4 with TRBJ2-2; D unclear. The length of the CDR3 is 17 residues. Germline assignment: CDR1 MRHNA and CDR2 SNTAGT. V was clipped by 4 bases and J by 7 bases, with 22 bases between them. The CDR3: CASSASPTFTSYGELFF. The CDR3 DNA reads TGTGCCAGCAGTGCCTCCCCGACCTTCACCTCCTACGGGGAGCTGTTTTTT.